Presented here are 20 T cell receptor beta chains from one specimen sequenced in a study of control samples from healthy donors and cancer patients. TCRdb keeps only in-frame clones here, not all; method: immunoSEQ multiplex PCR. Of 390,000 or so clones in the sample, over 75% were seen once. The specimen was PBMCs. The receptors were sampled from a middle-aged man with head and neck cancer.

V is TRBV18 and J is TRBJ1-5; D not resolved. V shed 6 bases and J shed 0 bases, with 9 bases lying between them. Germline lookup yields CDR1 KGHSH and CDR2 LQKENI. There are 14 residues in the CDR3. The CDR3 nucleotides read TGTGCCAGCTCGCCATCACATAGCAATCAGCCCCAGCATTTT. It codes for CASSPSHSNQPQHF.

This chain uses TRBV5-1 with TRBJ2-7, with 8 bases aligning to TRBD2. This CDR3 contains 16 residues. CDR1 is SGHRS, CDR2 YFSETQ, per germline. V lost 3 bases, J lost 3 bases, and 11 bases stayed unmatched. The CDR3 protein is CASSSSAGVPLYEQYF. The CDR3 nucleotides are TGCGCCAGCAGCTCCTCAGCGGGGGTCCCCCTCTACGAGCAGTACTTC.

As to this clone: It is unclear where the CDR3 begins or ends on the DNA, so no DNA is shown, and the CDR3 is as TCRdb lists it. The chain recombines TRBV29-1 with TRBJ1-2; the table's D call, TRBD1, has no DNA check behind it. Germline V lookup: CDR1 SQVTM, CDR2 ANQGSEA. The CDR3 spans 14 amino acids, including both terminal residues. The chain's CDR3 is CSVQVGGGSRIDTF.

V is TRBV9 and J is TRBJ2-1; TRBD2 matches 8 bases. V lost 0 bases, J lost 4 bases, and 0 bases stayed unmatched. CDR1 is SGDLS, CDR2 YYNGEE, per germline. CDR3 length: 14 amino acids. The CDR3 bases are TGTGCCAGCAGCGTAGGCGGGGGGTACAATGAGCAGTTCTTC. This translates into CASSVGGGYNEQFF.

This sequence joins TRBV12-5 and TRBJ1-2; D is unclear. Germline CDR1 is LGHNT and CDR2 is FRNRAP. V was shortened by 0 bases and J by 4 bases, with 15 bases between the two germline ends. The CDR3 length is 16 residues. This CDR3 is CASGLVQLVESYGYTF. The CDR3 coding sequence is TGTGCTAGTGGTTTGGTACAATTAGTAGAGAGCTATGGCTACACCTTC.

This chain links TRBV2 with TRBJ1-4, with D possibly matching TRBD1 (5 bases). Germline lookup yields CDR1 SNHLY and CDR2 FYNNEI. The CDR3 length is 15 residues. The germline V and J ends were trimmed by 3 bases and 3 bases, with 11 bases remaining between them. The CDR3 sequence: CASSEQDISNEKLFF. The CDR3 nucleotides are TGTGCCAGCAGTGAGCAGGACATATCTAATGAAAAACTGTTTTTT.

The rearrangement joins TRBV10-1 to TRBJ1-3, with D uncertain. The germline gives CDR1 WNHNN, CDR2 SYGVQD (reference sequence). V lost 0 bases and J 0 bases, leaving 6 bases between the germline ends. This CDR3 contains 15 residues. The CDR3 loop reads CASSESGDSGNTIYF. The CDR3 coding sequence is TGCGCCAGCAGTGAGTCAGGAGACTCTGGAAACACCATATATTTT.

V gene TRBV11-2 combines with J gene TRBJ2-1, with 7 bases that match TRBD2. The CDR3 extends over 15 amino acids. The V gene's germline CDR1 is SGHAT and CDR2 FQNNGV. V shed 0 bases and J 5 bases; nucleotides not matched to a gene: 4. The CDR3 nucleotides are TGTGCCAGCAGCTTAGAAGGCGGGACTAACAATGAGCAGTTCTTC. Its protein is CASSLEGGTNNEQFF. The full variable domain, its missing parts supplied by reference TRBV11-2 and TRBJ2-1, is EAGVAQSPRYKIIEKRQSVAFWCNPISGHATLYWYQQILGQGPKLLIQFQNNGVVDDSQLPKDRFSAERLKGVDSTLKIQPAKLEDSAVYLCASSLEGGTNNEQFFGPGTRLTVL.

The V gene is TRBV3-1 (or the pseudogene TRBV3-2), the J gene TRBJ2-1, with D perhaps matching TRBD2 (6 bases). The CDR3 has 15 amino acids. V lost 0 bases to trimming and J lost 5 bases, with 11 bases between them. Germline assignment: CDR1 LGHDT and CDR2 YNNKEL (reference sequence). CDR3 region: CASSQDIAADNEQFF. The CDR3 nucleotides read TGTGCCAGCAGCCAAGATATAGCGGCCGACAATGAGCAGTTCTTC.

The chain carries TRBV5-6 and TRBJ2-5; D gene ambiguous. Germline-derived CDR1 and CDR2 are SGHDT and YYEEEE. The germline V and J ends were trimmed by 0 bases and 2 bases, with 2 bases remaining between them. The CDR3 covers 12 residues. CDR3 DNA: TGTGCCAGCAGCTTGGGTCAAGAGACCCAGTACTTC. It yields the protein CASSLGQETQYF.

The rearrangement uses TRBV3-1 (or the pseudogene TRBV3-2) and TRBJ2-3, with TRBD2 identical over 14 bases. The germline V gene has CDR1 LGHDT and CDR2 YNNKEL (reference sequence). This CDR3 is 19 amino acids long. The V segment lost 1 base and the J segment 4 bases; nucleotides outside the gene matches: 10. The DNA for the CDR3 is TGTGCCAGCAGCCAAGGGACTAGCGGGGGGACGTTGTGGGCAGATACGCAGTATTTT. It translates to CASSQGTSGGTLWADTQYF.

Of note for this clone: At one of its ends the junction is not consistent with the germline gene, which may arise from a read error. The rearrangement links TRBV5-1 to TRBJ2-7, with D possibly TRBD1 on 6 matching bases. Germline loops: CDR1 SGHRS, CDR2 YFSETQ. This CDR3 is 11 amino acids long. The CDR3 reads CACRTGREQYF. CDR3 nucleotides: TGCGCCTGCAGAACAGGGCGGGAGCAGTACTTC.

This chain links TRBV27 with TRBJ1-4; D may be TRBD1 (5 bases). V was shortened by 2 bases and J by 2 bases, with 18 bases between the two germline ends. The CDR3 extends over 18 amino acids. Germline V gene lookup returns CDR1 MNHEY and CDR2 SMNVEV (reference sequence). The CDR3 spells CASSLIFSAGKTNEKLFF. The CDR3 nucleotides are TGTGCCAGCAGTTTAATCTTTTCGGCAGGGAAGACTAATGAAAAACTGTTTTTT.

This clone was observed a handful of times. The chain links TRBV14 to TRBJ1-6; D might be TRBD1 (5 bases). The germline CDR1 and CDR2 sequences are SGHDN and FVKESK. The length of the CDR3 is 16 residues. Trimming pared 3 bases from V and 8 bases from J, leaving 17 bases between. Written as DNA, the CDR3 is TGTGCCAGCAGCCAGGCCGGGACGCTGGGGGATTCACCCCTCCACTTT. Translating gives CASSQAGTLGDSPLHF.

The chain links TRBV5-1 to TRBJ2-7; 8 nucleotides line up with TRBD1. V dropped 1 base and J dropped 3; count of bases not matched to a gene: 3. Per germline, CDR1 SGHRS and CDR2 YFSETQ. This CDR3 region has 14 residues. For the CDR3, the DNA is TGCGCCAGCAGCTTGCAGGGACAGGTCTACGAGCAGTACTTC. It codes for CASSLQGQVYEQYF.

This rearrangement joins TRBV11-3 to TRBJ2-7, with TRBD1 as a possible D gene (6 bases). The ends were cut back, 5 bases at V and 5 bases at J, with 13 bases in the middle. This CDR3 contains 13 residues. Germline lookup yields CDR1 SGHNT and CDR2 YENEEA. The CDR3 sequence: CASSVTGIHEQYF. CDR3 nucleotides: TGTGCCAGCAGCGTTACAGGGATCCACGAGCAGTACTTC.

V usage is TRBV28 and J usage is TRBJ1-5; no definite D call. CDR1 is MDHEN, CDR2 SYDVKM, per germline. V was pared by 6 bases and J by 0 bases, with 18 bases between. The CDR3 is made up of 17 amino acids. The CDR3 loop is CASRTTDGTYSNQPQHF. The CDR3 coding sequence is TGTGCCAGCAGGACGACGGATGGCACCTATAGCAATCAGCCCCAGCATTTT. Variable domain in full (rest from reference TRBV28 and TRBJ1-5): DVKVTQSSRYLVKRTGEKVFLECVQDMDHENMFWYRQDPGLGLRLIYFSYDVKMKEKGDIPEGYSVSREKKERFSLILESASTNQTSMYLCASRTTDGTYSNQPQHFGDGTRLSIL.

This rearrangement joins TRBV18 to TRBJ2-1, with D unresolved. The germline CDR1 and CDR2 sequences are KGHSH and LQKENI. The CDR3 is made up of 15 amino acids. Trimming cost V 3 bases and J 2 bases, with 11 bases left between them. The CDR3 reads CASSPLATTYNEQFF. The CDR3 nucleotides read TGTGCCAGCTCACCGTTAGCCACCACCTACAATGAGCAGTTCTTC.

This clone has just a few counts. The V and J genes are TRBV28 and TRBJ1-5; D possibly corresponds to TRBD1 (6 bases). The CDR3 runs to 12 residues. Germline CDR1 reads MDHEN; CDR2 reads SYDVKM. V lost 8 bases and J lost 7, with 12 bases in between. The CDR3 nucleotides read TGTGCCAGCCGGACCGGGGGCCAGCCCCAGCATTTT. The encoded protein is CASRTGGQPQHF. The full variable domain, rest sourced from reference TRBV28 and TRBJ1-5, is DVKVTQSSRYLVKRTGEKVFLECVQDMDHENMFWYRQDPGLGLRLIYFSYDVKMKEKGDIPEGYSVSREKKERFSLILESASTNQTSMYLCASRTGGQPQHFGDGTRLSIL.

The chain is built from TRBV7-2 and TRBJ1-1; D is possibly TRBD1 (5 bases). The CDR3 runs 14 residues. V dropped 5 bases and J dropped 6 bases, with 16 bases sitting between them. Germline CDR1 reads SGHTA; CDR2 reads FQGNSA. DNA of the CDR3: TGTGCCAGCAGCAACCAGGGTGGGGTATCTGAAGCTTTCTTT. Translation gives CASSNQGGVSEAFF.